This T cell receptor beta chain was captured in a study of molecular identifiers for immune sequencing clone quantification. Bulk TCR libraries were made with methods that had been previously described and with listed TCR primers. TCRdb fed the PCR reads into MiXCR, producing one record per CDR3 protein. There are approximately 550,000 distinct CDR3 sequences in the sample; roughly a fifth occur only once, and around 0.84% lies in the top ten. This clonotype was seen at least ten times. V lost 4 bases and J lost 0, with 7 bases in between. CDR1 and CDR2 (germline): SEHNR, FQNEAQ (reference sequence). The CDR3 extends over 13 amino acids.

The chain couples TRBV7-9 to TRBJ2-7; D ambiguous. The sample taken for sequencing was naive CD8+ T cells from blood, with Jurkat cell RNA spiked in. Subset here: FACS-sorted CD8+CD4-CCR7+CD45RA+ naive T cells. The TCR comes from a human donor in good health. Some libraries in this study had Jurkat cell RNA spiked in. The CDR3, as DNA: TGTGCCAGCAGCTCGGACCCCTCCTACGAGCAGTACTTC. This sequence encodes CASSSDPSYEQYF.